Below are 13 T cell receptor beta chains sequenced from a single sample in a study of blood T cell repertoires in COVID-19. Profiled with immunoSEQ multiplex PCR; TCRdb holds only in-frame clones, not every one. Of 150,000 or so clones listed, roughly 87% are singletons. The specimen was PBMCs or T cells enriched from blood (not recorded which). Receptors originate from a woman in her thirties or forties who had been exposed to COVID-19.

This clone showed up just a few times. This CDR3 is CASTNPGTGGLTEAFF. In nucleotides, the CDR3 is TGTGCCAGCACTAACCCCGGGACAGGGGGTTTGACTGAAGCTTTCTTT. The chain employs TRBV7-6 and TRBJ1-1, with TRBD1 matching 11 bases. The V segment lost 7 bases and the J segment 5 bases; nucleotides outside the gene matches: 12. The CDR3 has 16 residues. CDR1 is SGHVS and CDR2 is FNYEAQ in the germline V gene.

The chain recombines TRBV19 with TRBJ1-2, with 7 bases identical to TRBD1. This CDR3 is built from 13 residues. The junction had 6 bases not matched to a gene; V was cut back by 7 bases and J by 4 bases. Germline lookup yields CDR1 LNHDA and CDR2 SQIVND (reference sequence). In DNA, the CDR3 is TGTGCCAGTAAGGTTTGGGACAGCTATGGCTACACCTTC. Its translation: CASKVWDSYGYTF.

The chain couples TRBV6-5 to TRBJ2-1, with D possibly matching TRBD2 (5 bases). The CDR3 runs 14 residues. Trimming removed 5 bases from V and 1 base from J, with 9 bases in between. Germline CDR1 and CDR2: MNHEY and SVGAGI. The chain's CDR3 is CASSRSGSYNEQFF. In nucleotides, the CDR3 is TGTGCCAGCAGTAGGAGCGGATCCTACAATGAGCAGTTCTTC.

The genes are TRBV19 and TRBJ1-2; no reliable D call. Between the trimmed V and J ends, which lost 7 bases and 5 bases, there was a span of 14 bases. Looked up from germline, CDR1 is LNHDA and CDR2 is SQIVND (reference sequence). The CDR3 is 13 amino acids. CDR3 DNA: TGTGCCAGTATCCCGAGGGCCCGGTATGGCTACACCTTC. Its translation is CASIPRARYGYTF.

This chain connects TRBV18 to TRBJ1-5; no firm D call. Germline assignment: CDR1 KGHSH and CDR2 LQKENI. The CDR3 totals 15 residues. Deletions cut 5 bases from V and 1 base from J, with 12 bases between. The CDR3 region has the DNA TGTGCCAGCTCATCTCAACGGCGGAGCAATCAGCCCCAGCATTTT. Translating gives CASSSQRRSNQPQHF.

CDR3 DNA: TGTGCCAGCAAAGCGGGGGGGTACAATGAGCAGTTCTTC. Its translation is CASKAGGYNEQFF. The chain has TRBV2 and TRBJ2-1; 10 bases are shared with TRBD2. CDR3 length: 13 amino acids. Germline-derived CDR1 and CDR2 are SNHLY and FYNNEI. Trimming removed 7 bases from V and 4 bases from J; junction bases left unmatched: 1.

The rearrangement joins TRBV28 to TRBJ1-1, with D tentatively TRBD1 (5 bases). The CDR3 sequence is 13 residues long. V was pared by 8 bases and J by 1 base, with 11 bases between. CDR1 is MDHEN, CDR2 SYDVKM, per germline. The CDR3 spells CASFLDTNTEAFF. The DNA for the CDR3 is TGTGCCAGCTTTTTGGACACGAACACTGAAGCTTTCTTT. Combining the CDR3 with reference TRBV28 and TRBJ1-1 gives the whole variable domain DVKVTQSSRYLVKRTGEKVFLECVQDMDHENMFWYRQDPGLGLRLIYFSYDVKMKEKGDIPEGYSVSREKKERFSLILESASTNQTSMYLCASFLDTNTEAFFGQGTRLTVV.

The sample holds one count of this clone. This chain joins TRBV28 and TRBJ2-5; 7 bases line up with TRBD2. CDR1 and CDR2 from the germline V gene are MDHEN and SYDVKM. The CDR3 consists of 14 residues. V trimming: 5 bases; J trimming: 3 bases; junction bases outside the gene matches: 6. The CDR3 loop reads CASSRDYPKETQYF. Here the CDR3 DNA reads TGTGCCAGCAGTCGGGACTACCCAAAAGAGACCCAGTACTTC.

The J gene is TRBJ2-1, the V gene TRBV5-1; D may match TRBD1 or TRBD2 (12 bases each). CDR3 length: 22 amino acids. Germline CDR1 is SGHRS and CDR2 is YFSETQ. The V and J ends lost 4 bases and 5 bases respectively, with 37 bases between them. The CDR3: CASSRPGQGAQASGRVHNEQFF. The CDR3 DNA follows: TGCGCCAGCAGCCGCCCGGGACAGGGGGCGCAGGCTAGCGGGAGGGTCCACAATGAGCAGTTCTTC. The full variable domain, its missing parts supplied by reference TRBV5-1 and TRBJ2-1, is KAGVTQTPRYLIKTRGQQVTLSCSPISGHRSVSWYQQTPGQGLQFLFEYFSETQRNKGNFPGRFSGRQFSNSRSEMNVSTLELGDSALYLCASSRPGQGAQASGRVHNEQFFGPGTRLTVL.

CDR3 sequence reads: CASKARSGRALLNEQFF. Written as DNA, the CDR3 is TGTGCCAGTAAGGCAAGGAGCGGGAGGGCCCTCTTAAATGAGCAGTTCTTC. The rearrangement uses TRBV19 and TRBJ2-1; 10 bases are shared with TRBD2. Germline loops: CDR1 LNHDA, CDR2 SQIVND (reference sequence). The CDR3 contains 17 residues. V dropped 7 bases and J dropped 7; count of bases not matched to a gene: 16.

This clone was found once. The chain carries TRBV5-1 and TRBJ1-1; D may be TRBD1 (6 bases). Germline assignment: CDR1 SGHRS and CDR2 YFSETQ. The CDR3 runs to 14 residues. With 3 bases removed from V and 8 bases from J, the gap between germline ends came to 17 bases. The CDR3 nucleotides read TGCGCCAGCAGCTCGAAGGTTGGACAGACCGAAGCTTTCTTT. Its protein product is CASSSKVGQTEAFF. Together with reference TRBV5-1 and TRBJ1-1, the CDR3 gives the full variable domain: KAGVTQTPRYLIKTRGQQVTLSCSPISGHRSVSWYQQTPGQGLQFLFEYFSETQRNKGNFPGRFSGRQFSNSRSEMNVSTLELGDSALYLCASSSKVGQTEAFFGQGTRLTVV.

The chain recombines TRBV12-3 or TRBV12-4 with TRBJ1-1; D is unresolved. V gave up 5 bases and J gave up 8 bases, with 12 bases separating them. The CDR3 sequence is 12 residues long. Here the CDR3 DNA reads TGTGCCAGCAGTCCACGGGTTGACGAAGCTTTCTTT. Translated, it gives CASSPRVDEAFF.

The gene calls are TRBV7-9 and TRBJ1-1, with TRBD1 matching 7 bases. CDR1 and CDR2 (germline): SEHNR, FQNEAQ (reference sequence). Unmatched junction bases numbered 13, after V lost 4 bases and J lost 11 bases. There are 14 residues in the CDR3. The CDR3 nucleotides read TGTGCCAGCAGCTCGAGCCGCACCAGGGGGAGCGCTTTCTTT. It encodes CASSSSRTRGSAFF.